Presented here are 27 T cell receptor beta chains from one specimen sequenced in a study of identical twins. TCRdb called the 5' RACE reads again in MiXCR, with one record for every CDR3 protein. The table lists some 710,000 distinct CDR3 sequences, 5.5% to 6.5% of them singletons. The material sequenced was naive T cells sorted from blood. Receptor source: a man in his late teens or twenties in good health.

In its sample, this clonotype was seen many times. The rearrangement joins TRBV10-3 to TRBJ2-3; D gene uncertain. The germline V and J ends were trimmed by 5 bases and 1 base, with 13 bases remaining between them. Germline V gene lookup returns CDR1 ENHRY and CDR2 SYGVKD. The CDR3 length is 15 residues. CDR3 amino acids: CAISWKAGGTDTQYF. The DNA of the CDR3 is TGTGCCATCAGTTGGAAGGCTGGAGGCACAGATACGCAGTATTTT.

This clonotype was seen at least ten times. DNA of the CDR3: TGTGCCAGCAGCTTAGGGGGGAATGGCTACACCTTC. Its translation: CASSLGGNGYTF. The chain has TRBV7-8 and TRBJ1-2, with a weak D call TRBD1 (5 bases). The CDR3 is 12 amino acids. Germline V gene data show CDR1 as SGHVS and CDR2 as FQNEAQ. Trimming pared 1 base from V and 6 bases from J, leaving 6 bases between.

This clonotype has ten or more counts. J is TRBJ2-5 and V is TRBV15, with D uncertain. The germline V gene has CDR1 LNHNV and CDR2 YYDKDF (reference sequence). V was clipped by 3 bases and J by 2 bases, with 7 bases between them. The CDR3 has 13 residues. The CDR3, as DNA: TGTGCCACCAGCAGTGACGGGCAAGAGACCCAGTACTTC. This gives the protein CATSSDGQETQYF.

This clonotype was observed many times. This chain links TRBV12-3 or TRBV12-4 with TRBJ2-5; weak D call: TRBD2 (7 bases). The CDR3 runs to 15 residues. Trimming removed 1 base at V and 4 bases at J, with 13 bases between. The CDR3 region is CASSLGLGGRETQYF. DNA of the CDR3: TGTGCCAGCAGTTTAGGGTTGGGGGGGCGAGAGACCCAGTACTTC.

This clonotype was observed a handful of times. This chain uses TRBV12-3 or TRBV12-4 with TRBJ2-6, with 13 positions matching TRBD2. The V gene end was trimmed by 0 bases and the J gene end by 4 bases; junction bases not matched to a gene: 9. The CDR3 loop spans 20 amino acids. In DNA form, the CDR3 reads TGTGCCAGCAGTTTAGCGCTGTGGGGACTAGCGGGATCCGGGGCCAACGTCCTGACTTTC. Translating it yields CASSLALWGLAGSGANVLTF.

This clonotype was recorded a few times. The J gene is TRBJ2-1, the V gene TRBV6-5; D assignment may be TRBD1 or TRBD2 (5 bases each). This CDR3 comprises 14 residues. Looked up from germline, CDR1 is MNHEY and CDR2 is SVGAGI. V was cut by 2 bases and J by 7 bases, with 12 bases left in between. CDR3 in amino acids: CASSYTRGVNEQFF. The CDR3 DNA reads TGTGCCAGCAGTTACACCCGGGGCGTGAATGAGCAGTTCTTC.

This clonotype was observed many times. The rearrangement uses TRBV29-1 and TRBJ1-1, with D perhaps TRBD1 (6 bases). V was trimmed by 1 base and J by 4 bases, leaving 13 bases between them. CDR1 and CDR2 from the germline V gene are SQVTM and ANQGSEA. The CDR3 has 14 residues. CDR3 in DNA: TGCAGCGTTGAAGGGAGGACAGCGGGCACTGAAGCTTTCTTT. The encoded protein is CSVEGRTAGTEAFF.

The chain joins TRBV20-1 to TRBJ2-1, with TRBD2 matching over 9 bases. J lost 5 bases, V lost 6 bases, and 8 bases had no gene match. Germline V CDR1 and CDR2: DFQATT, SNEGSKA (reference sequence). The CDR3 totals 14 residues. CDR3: CSARSGRNNNEQFF. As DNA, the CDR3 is TGCAGTGCCCGTAGCGGGAGAAATAACAATGAGCAGTTCTTC.

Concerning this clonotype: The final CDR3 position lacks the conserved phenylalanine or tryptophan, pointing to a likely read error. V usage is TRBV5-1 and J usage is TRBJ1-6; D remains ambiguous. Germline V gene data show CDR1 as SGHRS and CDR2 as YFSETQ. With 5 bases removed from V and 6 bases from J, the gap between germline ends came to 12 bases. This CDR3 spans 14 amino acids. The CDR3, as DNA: TGCGCCAGCAGAAAGGAAACCTCTAATTCACCCCTCCACTGT. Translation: CASRKETSNSPLHC.

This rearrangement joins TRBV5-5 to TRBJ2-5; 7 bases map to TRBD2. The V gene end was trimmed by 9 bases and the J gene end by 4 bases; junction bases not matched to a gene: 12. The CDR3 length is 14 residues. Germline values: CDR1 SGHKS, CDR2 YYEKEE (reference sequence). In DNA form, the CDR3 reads TGTGCCACCCAGCGGGACTACTCCCCAGAGACCCAGTACTTC. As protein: CATQRDYSPETQYF.

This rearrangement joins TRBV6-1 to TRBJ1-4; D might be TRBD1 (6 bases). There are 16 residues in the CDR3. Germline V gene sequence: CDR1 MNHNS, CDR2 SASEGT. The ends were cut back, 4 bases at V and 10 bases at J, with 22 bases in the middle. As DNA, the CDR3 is TGTGCCAGCAGTGGACAACAGGGACGCGGGTTGGGAAAACTGTTTTTT. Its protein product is CASSGQQGRGLGKLFF.

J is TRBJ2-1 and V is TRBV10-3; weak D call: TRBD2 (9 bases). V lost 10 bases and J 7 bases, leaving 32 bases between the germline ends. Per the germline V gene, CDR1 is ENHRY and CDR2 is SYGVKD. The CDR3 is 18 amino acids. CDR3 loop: CATSPGQETSGRRNEQFF. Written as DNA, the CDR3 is TGTGCCACCTCCCCGGGACAGGAGACCAGCGGGAGGCGGAATGAGCAGTTCTTC.

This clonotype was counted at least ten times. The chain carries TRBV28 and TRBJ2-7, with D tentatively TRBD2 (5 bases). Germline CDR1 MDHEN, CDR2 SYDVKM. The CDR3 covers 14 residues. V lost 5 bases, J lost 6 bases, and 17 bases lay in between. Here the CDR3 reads CASSPLLVSAEQYF. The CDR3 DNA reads TGTGCCAGCAGTCCCCTACTAGTGTCGGCCGAGCAGTACTTC.

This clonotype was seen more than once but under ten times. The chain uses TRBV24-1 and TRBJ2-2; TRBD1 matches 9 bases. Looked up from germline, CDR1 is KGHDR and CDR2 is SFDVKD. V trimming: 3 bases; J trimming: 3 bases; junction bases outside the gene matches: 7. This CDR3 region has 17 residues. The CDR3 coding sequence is TGTGCCACCAGTGATCCCGCCGGGACAGGGTACACCGGGGAGCTGTTTTTT. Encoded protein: CATSDPAGTGYTGELFF.

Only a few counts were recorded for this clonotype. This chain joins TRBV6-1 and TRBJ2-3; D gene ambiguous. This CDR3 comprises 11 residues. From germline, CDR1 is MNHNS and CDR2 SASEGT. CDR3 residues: CAAAGIDTQYF. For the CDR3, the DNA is TGTGCAGCTGCTGGTATAGATACGCAGTATTTT.

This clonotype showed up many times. The CDR3 region has the DNA TGTGCCAGCACCCCGGCAGCTAACTATGGCTACACCTTC. This codes for CASTPAANYGYTF. The chain uses TRBV6-2 or TRBV6-3 and TRBJ1-2, with unresolved D. The CDR3 is made up of 13 amino acids. Trimming left V 7 bases short and J 0 bases short, with 9 bases between. Germline CDR1 MNHEY, CDR2 SVGEGT.

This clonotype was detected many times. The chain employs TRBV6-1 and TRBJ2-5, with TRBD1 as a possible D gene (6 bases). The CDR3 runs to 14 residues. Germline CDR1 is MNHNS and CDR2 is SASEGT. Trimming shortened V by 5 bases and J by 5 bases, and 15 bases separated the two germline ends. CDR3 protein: CASSPRDTTETQYF. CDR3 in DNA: TGTGCCAGCAGTCCCCGGGACACCACCGAGACCCAGTACTTC.

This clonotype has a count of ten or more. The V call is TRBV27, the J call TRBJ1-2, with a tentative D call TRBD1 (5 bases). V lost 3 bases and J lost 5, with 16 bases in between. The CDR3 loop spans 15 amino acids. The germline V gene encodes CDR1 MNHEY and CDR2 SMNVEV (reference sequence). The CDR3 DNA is TGTGCCAGCAGTTTCCAGGGCCAAGGGTGGTATGGCTACACCTTC. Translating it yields CASSFQGQGWYGYTF.

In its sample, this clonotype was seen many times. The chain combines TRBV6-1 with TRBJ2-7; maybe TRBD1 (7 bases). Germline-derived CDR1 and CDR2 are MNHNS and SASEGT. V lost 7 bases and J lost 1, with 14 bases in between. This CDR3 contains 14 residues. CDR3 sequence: CASTPQGGSYEQYV. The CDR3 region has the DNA TGTGCCAGCACCCCGCAGGGGGGTTCCTACGAGCAGTACGTC.

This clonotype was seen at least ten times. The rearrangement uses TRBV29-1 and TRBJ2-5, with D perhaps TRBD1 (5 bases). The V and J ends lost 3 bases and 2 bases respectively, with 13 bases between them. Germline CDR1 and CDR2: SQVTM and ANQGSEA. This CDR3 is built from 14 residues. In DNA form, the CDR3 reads TGCAGCGTTGATCTACAGGCCCGGCAAGAGACCCAGTACTTC. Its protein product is CSVDLQARQETQYF.

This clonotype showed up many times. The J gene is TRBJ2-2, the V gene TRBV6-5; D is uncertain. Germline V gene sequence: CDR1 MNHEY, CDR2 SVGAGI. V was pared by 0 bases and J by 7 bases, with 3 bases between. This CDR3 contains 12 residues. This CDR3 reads CASSYSIGELFF. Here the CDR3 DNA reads TGTGCCAGCAGTTACTCGATCGGGGAGCTGTTTTTT.

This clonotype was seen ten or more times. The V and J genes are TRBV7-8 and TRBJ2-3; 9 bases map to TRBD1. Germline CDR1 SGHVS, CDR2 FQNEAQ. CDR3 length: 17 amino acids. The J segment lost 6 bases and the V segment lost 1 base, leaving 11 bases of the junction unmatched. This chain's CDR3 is CASSLGPGQGRSDTQYF. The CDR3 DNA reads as TGTGCCAGCAGCTTAGGGCCAGGACAGGGGCGGTCGGATACGCAGTATTTT.

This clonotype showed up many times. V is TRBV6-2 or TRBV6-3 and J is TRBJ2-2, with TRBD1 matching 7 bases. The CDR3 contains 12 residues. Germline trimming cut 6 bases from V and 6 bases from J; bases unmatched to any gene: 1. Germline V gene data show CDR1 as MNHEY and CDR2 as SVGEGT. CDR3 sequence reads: CASRQGSGELFF. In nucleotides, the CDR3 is TGTGCCAGCAGACAGGGGTCCGGGGAGCTGTTTTTT.

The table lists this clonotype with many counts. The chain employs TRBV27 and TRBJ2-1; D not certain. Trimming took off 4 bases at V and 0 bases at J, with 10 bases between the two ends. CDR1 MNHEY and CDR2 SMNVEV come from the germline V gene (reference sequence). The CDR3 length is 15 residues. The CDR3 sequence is CASSYDGSSYNEQFF. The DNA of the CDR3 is TGTGCCAGCAGTTATGACGGCAGCTCCTACAATGAGCAGTTCTTC.

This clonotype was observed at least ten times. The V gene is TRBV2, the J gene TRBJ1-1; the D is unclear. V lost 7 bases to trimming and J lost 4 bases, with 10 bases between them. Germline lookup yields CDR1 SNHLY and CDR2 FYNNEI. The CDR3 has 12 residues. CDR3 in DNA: TGTGCCAGCATCGCAGGAGTCACTGAAGCTTTCTTT. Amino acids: CASIAGVTEAFF.

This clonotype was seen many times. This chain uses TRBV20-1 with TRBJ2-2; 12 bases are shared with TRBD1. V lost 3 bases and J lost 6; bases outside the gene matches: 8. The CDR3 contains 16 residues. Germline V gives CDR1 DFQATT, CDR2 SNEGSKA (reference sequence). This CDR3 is CSARGQGAVGAGELFF. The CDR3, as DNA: TGCAGTGCTAGGGGACAGGGGGCGGTGGGCGCCGGGGAGCTGTTTTTT.

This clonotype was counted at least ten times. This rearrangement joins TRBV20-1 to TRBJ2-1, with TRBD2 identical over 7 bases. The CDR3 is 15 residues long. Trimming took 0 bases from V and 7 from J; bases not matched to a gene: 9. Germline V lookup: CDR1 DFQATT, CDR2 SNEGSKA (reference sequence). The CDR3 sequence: CSARDPRDYLNEQFF. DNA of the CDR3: TGCAGTGCTAGAGACCCCCGGGACTACCTAAATGAGCAGTTCTTC.